Listed below are T cell receptor beta chains from one sample, sequenced in a study of blood T cell repertoires in COVID-19. Libraries were prepared by immunoSEQ multiplex PCR; TCRdb keeps only in-frame clonotypes and omits some of them. The repertoire has roughly 380,000 clones, roughly 90% of them found once; the top ten carry just under 4%. The sample consisted of peripheral blood. These receptors all come from a woman aged 55-75 years with COVID-19, enrolled during active disease. CDR3s include the opening cysteine and the closing phenylalanine or tryptophan. D genes are given only for firm matches. Clone size appears in some rows only: once, few, many, or a class for an expanded clone.

CDR3aa: CASSPGTGENTIYF; CDR3nt: TGTGCCAGCAGCCCCGGGACAGGGGAAAACACCATATATTTT; v_gene: TRBV7-2; abundance: NA; j_gene: TRBJ1-3; d_gene: TRBD1
CDR3aa: CASSSLQRTEAFF; CDR3nt: TGTGCCAGCAGCTCCCTGCAGCGCACTGAAGCTTTCTTT; v_gene: TRBV7-9; abundance: few; j_gene: TRBJ1-1; d_gene: NA
CDR3aa: CASSPSGTGAYNEQFF; CDR3nt: TGTGCCAGCAGTCCCTCCGGGACAGGGGCCTACAATGAGCAGTTCTTC; v_gene: TRBV5-8; abundance: NA; j_gene: TRBJ2-1; d_gene: TRBD1
CDR3aa: CASSHLGGAGNNEQFF; CDR3nt: TGTGCCAGCAGCCATCTCGGGGGGGCCGGCAACAATGAGCAGTTCTTC; v_gene: TRBV4-2; abundance: few; j_gene: TRBJ2-1; d_gene: TRBD2
CDR3aa: CASSPLSGDSGNTIYF; CDR3nt: TGTGCCAGTAGTCCACTTAGCGGCGACTCTGGAAACACCATATATTTT; v_gene: TRBV19; abundance: NA; j_gene: TRBJ1-3; d_gene: NA
CDR3aa: CASSLEAVSYEQYF; CDR3nt: TGTGCCAGCAGCTTAGAGGCGGTCTCCTACGAGCAGTACTTC; v_gene: TRBV7-6; abundance: NA; j_gene: TRBJ2-7; d_gene: NA
CDR3aa: CASRSTGNDGYTF; CDR3nt: TGTGCCAGCAGAAGTACAGGGAATGATGGCTACACCTTC; v_gene: TRBV6-5; abundance: NA; j_gene: TRBJ1-2; d_gene: NA
CDR3aa: CASSIEAARGTEAFF; CDR3nt: TGTGCCAGTAGTATAGAGGCCGCCAGGGGCACTGAAGCTTTCTTT; v_gene: TRBV19; abundance: once; j_gene: TRBJ1-1; d_gene: NA
CDR3aa: CASRPGTAQGYTF; CDR3nt: TGTGCCAGCAGACCGGGGACAGCCCAAGGCTACACCTTC; v_gene: TRBV6-5; abundance: many; j_gene: TRBJ1-2; d_gene: TRBD1
CDR3aa: CATTGTTNTGELFF; CDR3nt: TGTGCCACCACCGGGACAACTAACACCGGGGAGCTGTTTTTT; v_gene: TRBV28; abundance: NA; j_gene: TRBJ2-2; d_gene: NA
CDR3aa: CSVRDRVWDGYTF; CDR3nt: TGCAGCGTTCGAGACAGAGTTTGGGATGGCTACACCTTC; v_gene: TRBV29-1; abundance: NA; j_gene: TRBJ1-2; d_gene: NA
CDR3aa: CASSLTDSNQPQHF; CDR3nt: TGTGCCAGCAGCCTGACAGATAGCAATCAGCCCCAGCATTTT; v_gene: TRBV9; abundance: NA; j_gene: TRBJ1-5; d_gene: NA
CDR3aa: CASSNRGARDNEQFF; CDR3nt: TGTGCCAGTAGTAATAGGGGCGCGCGAGACAATGAGCAGTTCTTC; v_gene: TRBV19; abundance: NA; j_gene: TRBJ2-1; d_gene: NA
CDR3aa: CASSLDLSGLEKLFF; CDR3nt: TGTGCCAGCAGCTTAGATCTAAGCGGGCTTGAAAAACTGTTTTTT; v_gene: TRBV11-2; abundance: once; j_gene: TRBJ1-4; d_gene: NA
CDR3aa: CASSLQKDAQGSYEQYF; CDR3nt: TGCGCCAGCAGCTTGCAAAAGGATGCACAGGGGTCCTACGAGCAGTACTTC; v_gene: TRBV5-1; abundance: once; j_gene: TRBJ2-7; d_gene: TRBD1
CDR3aa: CASSLGQSSYNSPLHF; CDR3nt: TGTGCCAGCAGTCTGGGACAGAGCTCCTATAATTCACCCCTCCACTTT; v_gene: TRBV25-1; abundance: NA; j_gene: TRBJ1-6; d_gene: TRBD1
CDR3aa: CATSRDLGDSTEAFF; CDR3nt: TGTGCCACCAGCAGAGATCTCGGGGATTCTACTGAAGCTTTCTTT; v_gene: TRBV15; abundance: NA; j_gene: TRBJ1-1; d_gene: NA
CDR3aa: CSVRIRGGGGYTF; CDR3nt: TGCAGCGTCCGCATAAGGGGTGGGGGGGGCTACACCTTC; v_gene: TRBV29-1; abundance: NA; j_gene: TRBJ1-2; d_gene: NA
CDR3aa: CASSEVGRRGQPQHF; CDR3nt: TGTGCCAGCAGTGAAGTAGGCCGGAGGGGTCAGCCCCAGCATTTT; v_gene: TRBV2; abundance: many; j_gene: TRBJ1-5; d_gene: NA
CDR3aa: CASSPRVQNTGELFF; CDR3nt: TGCGCCAGCAGCCCTCGGGTACAAAACACCGGGGAGCTGTTTTTT; v_gene: TRBV4-1; abundance: NA; j_gene: TRBJ2-2; d_gene: NA
CDR3aa: CASSSGTGFYEQYF; CDR3nt: TGTGCCAGCAGCTCCGGGACAGGGTTCTACGAGCAGTACTTC; v_gene: TRBV3-1/TRBV3-2; abundance: once; j_gene: TRBJ2-7; d_gene: TRBD1
CDR3aa: CASSQHSGQTEAFF; CDR3nt: TGCGCCAGCAGCCAACATTCAGGGCAGACTGAAGCTTTCTTT; v_gene: TRBV4-1; abundance: NA; j_gene: TRBJ1-1; d_gene: NA
CDR3aa: CASSLYPGGTEAFF; CDR3nt: TGTGCCAGCAGCTTATATCCGGGGGGCACTGAAGCTTTCTTT; v_gene: TRBV7-3; abundance: once; j_gene: TRBJ1-1; d_gene: NA
CDR3aa: CASSSLTSGETQYF; CDR3nt: TGTGCCAGCAGCTCACTGACTAGCGGGGAGACCCAGTACTTC; v_gene: TRBV11-2; abundance: NA; j_gene: TRBJ2-5; d_gene: TRBD2
CDR3aa: CASSRGDSNSPLHF; CDR3nt: TGTGCCAGCAGCCGAGGTGACAGTAACTCACCCCTCCACTTT; v_gene: TRBV7-9; abundance: few; j_gene: TRBJ1-6; d_gene: NA
CDR3aa: CASSLTTGTRNTEAFF; CDR3nt: TGCGCCAGCAGCTTGACGACAGGGACCCGGAACACTGAAGCTTTCTTT; v_gene: TRBV5-1; abundance: NA; j_gene: TRBJ1-1; d_gene: TRBD1
CDR3aa: CASSQITDRGKYEAFF; CDR3nt: TGTGCCAGCAGCCAGATAACCGACAGGGGCAAATATGAAGCTTTCTTT; v_gene: TRBV3-1/TRBV3-2; abundance: NA; j_gene: TRBJ1-1; d_gene: TRBD1
CDR3aa: CASRPGTQNTEAFF; CDR3nt: TGTGCCAGCCGACCCGGGACTCAGAACACTGAAGCTTTCTTT; v_gene: TRBV2; abundance: NA; j_gene: TRBJ1-1; d_gene: NA
CDR3aa: CASSEYGIRGKGYTF; CDR3nt: TGTGCCAGCAGTGAATATGGAATCAGGGGAAAGGGCTACACCTTC; v_gene: TRBV2; abundance: NA; j_gene: TRBJ1-2; d_gene: NA
CDR3aa: CASSQNGGGNSPLHF; CDR3nt: TGTGCCAGCAGCCAAAATGGGGGGGGGAATTCACCCCTCCACTTT; v_gene: TRBV3-1/TRBV3-2; abundance: NA; j_gene: TRBJ1-6; d_gene: NA
CDR3aa: CASSLWGTSGIEQYF; CDR3nt: TGTGCCAGCAGTTTATGGGGGACTAGCGGGATAGAGCAGTACTTC; v_gene: TRBV28; abundance: NA; j_gene: TRBJ2-7; d_gene: TRBD2
CDR3aa: CASSWTVPGELFF; CDR3nt: TGTGCCAGCAGTTGGACTGTCCCCGGGGAGCTGTTTTTT; v_gene: TRBV28; abundance: NA; j_gene: TRBJ2-2; d_gene: NA
CDR3aa: CASRPTGGLNEKLFF; CDR3nt: TGTGCCAGCAGACCTACAGGGGGCCTTAATGAAAAACTGTTTTTT; v_gene: TRBV6-5; abundance: NA; j_gene: TRBJ1-4; d_gene: TRBD1
CDR3aa: CASSQLLDSYGYTF; CDR3nt: TGTGCCAGCAGCCAATTGCTGGACTCTTATGGCTACACCTTC; v_gene: TRBV3-1/TRBV3-2; abundance: NA; j_gene: TRBJ1-2; d_gene: NA